These 9 T cell receptor beta chains came from one sample sequenced in a study of blood T cell repertoires in COVID-19. Assay used: immunoSEQ multiplex PCR; TCRdb lists only in-frame clones, some missing. The sample includes over 200,000 clones, about 90% of them seen just once. Sequencing used peripheral blood. These receptor sequences come from a man in his forties with active or convalescent COVID-19.

This rearrangement joins TRBV28 to TRBJ1-1; D may be TRBD1 (5 bases). CDR3 length: 14 amino acids. V gave up 4 bases and J gave up 8 bases, with 17 bases separating them. CDR1 and CDR2 (germline): MDHEN, SYDVKM. CDR3 bases: TGTGCCAGCAGTTCTCTAGGGGCAGGAGGGGAAGCTTTCTTT. Translated: CASSSLGAGGEAFF.

The rearrangement uses TRBV30 and TRBJ1-5; the D gene is possibly TRBD1 (6 bases). Germline-derived CDR1 and CDR2 are GTSNPN and SVGIG (reference sequence). This CDR3 has 12 residues. V lost 2 bases to trimming and J lost 4 bases, with 6 bases between them. This CDR3 reads CAWSQGNQPQHF. In nucleotides, the CDR3 is TGTGCCTGGAGTCAGGGGAATCAGCCCCAGCATTTT.

This chain links TRBV10-3 with TRBJ2-7, with 8 positions matching TRBD2. The germline CDR1 and CDR2 sequences are ENHRY and SYGVKD. CDR3 length equals 15 residues. J gave up 2 bases and V 5 bases, and 8 bases lay outside the gene matches. The CDR3 spells CAISSTSGLTYEQYF. As DNA, the CDR3 is TGTGCCATCAGTTCTACTAGCGGCCTAACCTACGAGCAGTACTTC.

This clone has a handful of counts. The chain combines TRBV5-1 with TRBJ1-6; 9 nucleotides match TRBD1. Germline CDR1 reads SGHRS; CDR2 reads YFSETQ. This CDR3 is 15 amino acids long. Losses at the gene ends were 3 bases for V and 6 bases for J; bases not matched to a gene: 4. The CDR3 nucleotides read TGCGCCAGCAGCTGGCGGGACAGGGTTAATTCACCCCTCCACTTT. This codes for CASSWRDRVNSPLHF. The whole variable domain, filled in from reference TRBV5-1 and TRBJ1-6, reads KAGVTQTPRYLIKTRGQQVTLSCSPISGHRSVSWYQQTPGQGLQFLFEYFSETQRNKGNFPGRFSGRQFSNSRSEMNVSTLELGDSALYLCASSWRDRVNSPLHFGNGTRLTVT.

The rearrangement joins TRBV6-6 to TRBJ1-2, with D hard to call. Germline loops: CDR1 MNHNY, CDR2 SVGAGI (reference sequence). Trimming stripped 5 bases from V and 2 bases from J, with 24 bases between. The CDR3 spans 18 residues. This CDR3 reads CASSPGPGITNLNYGYTF. The CDR3 bases are TGTGCCAGCAGTCCGGGTCCCGGGATAACTAACCTAAACTATGGCTACACCTTC.

The chain has TRBV6-5 and TRBJ1-5; D unresolved. Germline V lookup: CDR1 MNHEY, CDR2 SVGAGI. V was cut by 2 bases and J by 9 bases, with 8 bases left in between. The CDR3 has 12 amino acids. The CDR3 DNA reads TGTGCCAGCAGTTACCGGGGAGGGCCCCAGCATTTT. Translation gives CASSYRGGPQHF.

This chain joins TRBV3-1 (or the pseudogene TRBV3-2) and TRBJ2-7; D is unclear. Germline CDR1 LGHDT, CDR2 YNNKEL (reference sequence). CDR3 length: 14 amino acids. The germline V and J ends were trimmed by 4 bases and 3 bases, with 13 bases remaining between them. As DNA, the CDR3 is TGTGCCAGCAGCCGAAGAGGAACCAACTACGAGCAGTACTTC. Amino acid sequence: CASSRRGTNYEQYF.

The V gene is TRBV28, the J gene TRBJ2-1; 10 nucleotides line up with TRBD1. This CDR3 has 18 residues. The J segment lost 7 bases and the V segment lost 3 bases, leaving 15 bases of the junction unmatched. Looked up from germline, CDR1 is MDHEN and CDR2 is SYDVKM. The CDR3 bases are TGTGCCAGCAGTTTTCCTGGCGCCGGGACAGGGGAAGAGAATGAGCAGTTCTTC. Protein: CASSFPGAGTGEENEQFF.

The chain links TRBV29-1 to TRBJ1-2, with unresolved D. The germline gives CDR1 SQVTM, CDR2 ANQGSEA. Deletions cut 3 bases from V and 2 bases from J, with 7 bases between. The CDR3 totals 12 residues. The CDR3 nucleotides read TGCAGCGTTGACAGTGTAAACTATGGCTACACCTTC. It translates to CSVDSVNYGYTF. The full variable domain, in which reference TRBV29-1 and TRBJ1-2 provide the parts outside the CDR3, is SAVISQKPSRDICQRGTSLTIQCQVDSQVTMMFWYRQQPGQSLTLIATANQGSEATYESGFVIDKFPISRPNLTFSTLTVSNMSPEDSSIYLCSVDSVNYGYTFGSGTRLTVV.